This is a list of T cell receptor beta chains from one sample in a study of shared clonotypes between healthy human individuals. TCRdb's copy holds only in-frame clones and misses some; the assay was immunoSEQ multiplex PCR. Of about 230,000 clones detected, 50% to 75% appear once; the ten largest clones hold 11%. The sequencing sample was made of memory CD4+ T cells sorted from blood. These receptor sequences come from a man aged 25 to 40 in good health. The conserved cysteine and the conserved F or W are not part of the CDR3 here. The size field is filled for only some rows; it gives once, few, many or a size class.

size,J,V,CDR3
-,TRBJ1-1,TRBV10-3,AISEAGAEAF
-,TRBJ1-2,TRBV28,ASSLLTGVGYT
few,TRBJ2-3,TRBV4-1,ASSQGLAVNTDTQY
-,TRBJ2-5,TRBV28,ASSSWGGVETQY
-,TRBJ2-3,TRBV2,ASFGGSFTDTQY
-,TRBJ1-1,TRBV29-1,SVEGTGRGIEAF
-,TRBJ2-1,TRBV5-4,ASSLAAGANEQF
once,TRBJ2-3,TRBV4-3,ASSQGSGGPGDTQY
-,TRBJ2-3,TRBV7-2,ASMRGLPTKLTDTQY
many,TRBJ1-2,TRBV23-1,ARDLKTWVDYGYT
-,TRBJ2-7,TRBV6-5,ASTHSYEQY
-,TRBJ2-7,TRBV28,ASRAPGLLYEQY
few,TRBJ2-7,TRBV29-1,SVIRNSGRSYEQY
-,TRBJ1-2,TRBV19,ASSSTGTPNYGYT
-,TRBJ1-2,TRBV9,ASSVDQGFDYGYT
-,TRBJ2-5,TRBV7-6,ASSLVGGTGGGETQY
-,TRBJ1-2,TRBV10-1,ARKTGRYYGYT
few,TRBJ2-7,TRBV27,ASSSRLVQYEQY
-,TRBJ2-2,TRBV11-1,ASSKSVHANTGELF
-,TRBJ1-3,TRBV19,ASLPGGTGNTIY
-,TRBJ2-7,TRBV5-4,ASSLTSGSLLVYEQY
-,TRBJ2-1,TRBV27,ASSSYDEQF
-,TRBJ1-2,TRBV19,ASSETANYGYT
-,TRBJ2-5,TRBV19,ASSLDRGAGTQY
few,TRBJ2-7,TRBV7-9,ASSLAGRTYEQY
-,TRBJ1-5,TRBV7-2,ASSLDRGSQPQH
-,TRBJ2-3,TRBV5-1,ASSRDRGRTDTQY
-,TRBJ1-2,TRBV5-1,ASSLSDYYGYT
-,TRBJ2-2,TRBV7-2,ASSLGRTSGANTGELF
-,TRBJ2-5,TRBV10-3,ATDTTTGGLSETQY
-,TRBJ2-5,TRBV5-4,ASSWGLAGGSWGETQY
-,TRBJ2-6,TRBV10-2,ASSEDFSGANVLT
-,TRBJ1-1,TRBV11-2,ASQKGDWNTEAF
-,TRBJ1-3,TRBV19,ASCVGGFAGNTIY
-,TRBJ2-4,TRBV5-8,ASSFRVAKNIQY
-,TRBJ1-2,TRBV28,ASNGSGRLANYGYT
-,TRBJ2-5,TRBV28,ASSLASGGQETQY
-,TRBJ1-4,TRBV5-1,ASSLTGADNEKLF
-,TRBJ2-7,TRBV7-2,ASSLVVASGYNDYEQY
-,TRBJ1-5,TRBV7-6,ASSFGSNQPQH
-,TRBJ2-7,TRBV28,ASSLTVIPYEQY
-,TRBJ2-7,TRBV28,ASSLRQVRYEQY
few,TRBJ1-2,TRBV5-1,ASSLALTGNGGYT
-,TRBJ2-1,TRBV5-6,ASSLSGIEQF
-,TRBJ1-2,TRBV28,ASDDRYYGYT
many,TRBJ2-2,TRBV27,ASSFGGPGSTGELF
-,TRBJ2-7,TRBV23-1,ASSQFRVGGPYEQY
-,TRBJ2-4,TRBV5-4,ASSSDRKPLQY
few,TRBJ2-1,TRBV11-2,ASSLDPGPQREQF
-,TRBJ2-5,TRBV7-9,ASSSFILSGETQY
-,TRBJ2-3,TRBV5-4,ASSQERTDTQY